The 17 T cell receptor beta chains below come from one sample, sequenced in a study of CD8 T cells in Susac syndrome. Reverse transcription of 0.5 to 1 ug RNA was performed with random hexamers. MiXCR, run by TCRdb on the immunoSEQ multiplex PCR reads, gives a single entry per CDR3 protein. The sample contains 150,000 to 200,000 distinct CDR3 sequences, around 93% of which appear only once. The material sequenced was CD4+ T cells from PBMCs. These receptors were obtained from a human donor in good health.

This chain uses TRBV9 with TRBJ1-1; 10 nucleotides agree with TRBD1. There are 15 residues in the CDR3. Germline V gene lookup returns CDR1 SGDLS and CDR2 YYNGEE. After removal of 4 bases from V and 5 bases from J, the junction contained 8 bases not matched to a gene. The CDR3 DNA sequence: TGTGCCAGCAGCACCCGGGGGGACAGGGGAACTGAAGCTTTCTTT. This codes for CASSTRGDRGTEAFF.

The CDR3 spells CASSFNGGDTEAFF. CDR3 bases: TGTGCCAGCAGCTTCAACGGGGGAGACACTGAAGCTTTCTTT. The chain is built from TRBV9 and TRBJ1-1; the D gene is possibly TRBD1 (5 bases). The CDR3 has 14 amino acids. The V end was cut by 4 bases, the J end by 3 bases, with 13 bases between. CDR1 and CDR2 (germline): SGDLS, YYNGEE.

The chain carries TRBV29-1 and TRBJ1-1, with 7 bases aligning to TRBD1. This CDR3 comprises 14 residues. Germline V lookup: CDR1 SQVTM, CDR2 ANQGSEA. Trimming took 6 bases from V and 10 from J; bases not matched to a gene: 17. DNA of the CDR3: TGCAGCGTACGATGGGACAGAGAATGGGTGGGAGCTTTCTTT. Amino acid sequence: CSVRWDREWVGAFF.

The V and J genes are TRBV6-4 and TRBJ2-1; 8 positions agree with TRBD1. The germline V gene encodes CDR1 MRHNA and CDR2 SNTAGT. The V gene end was trimmed by 6 bases and the J gene end by 5 bases; junction bases not matched to a gene: 9. This CDR3 region has 15 residues. The CDR3 sequence is CASSQTGGENNEQFF. The CDR3 nucleotides read TGTGCCAGCAGCCAAACAGGGGGTGAAAACAATGAGCAGTTCTTC.

The chain links TRBV6-1 to TRBJ2-1; TRBD2 matches at 11 bases. V was pared by 6 bases and J by 7 bases, with 8 bases of the junction left unmatched. The CDR3 is 15 residues long. Per germline, CDR1 MNHNS and CDR2 SASEGT. The CDR3 loop is CASRASGGLLNEQFF. The DNA of the CDR3 is TGTGCCAGCAGAGCTAGCGGGGGGTTATTGAATGAGCAGTTCTTC.

This clonotype was observed once. The chain links TRBV13 to TRBJ1-2, with 10 nucleotides matching TRBD1. V lost 8 bases and J lost 2; bases outside the gene matches: 5. From germline, CDR1 is PRHDT and CDR2 FYEKMQ (reference sequence). The CDR3 has 14 amino acids. The CDR3 protein is CASARQGANYGYTF. The CDR3 bases are TGTGCCAGCGCGCGACAGGGGGCGAACTATGGCTACACCTTC. The variable domain in full, with the rest retrieved from reference TRBV13 and TRBJ1-2, is AAGVIQSPRHLIKEKRETATLKCYPIPRHDTVYWYQQGPGQDPQFLISFYEKMQSDKGSIPDRFSAQQFSDYHSELNMSSLELGDSALYFCASARQGANYGYTFGSGTRLTVV.

CDR3 loop: CASSQDRPMNTEAFF. In nucleotides, the CDR3 is TGCGCCAGCAGCCAAGACAGACCTATGAACACTGAAGCTTTCTTT. V gene TRBV5-1 combines with J gene TRBJ1-1; perhaps TRBD1 as D (5 bases). Trimming pared 4 bases from V and 0 bases from J, leaving 13 bases between. Germline CDR1 SGHRS, CDR2 YFSETQ. The CDR3 extends over 15 amino acids.

This clonotype was seen only a few times. The chain recombines TRBV4-3 with TRBJ2-3; TRBD2 matches 9 bases. Germline values: CDR1 LGHNA, CDR2 YSLEER. Losses at the gene ends were 5 bases for V and 0 bases for J; bases not matched to a gene: 0. The CDR3 is 14 residues long. The CDR3 DNA reads TGCGCCAGCAGCGGGACTAGCAGCACAGATACGCAGTATTTT. Its translation: CASSGTSSTDTQYF.

The V call is TRBV2, the J call TRBJ2-4, with D perhaps matching TRBD2 (5 bases). The CDR3 covers 10 residues. Germline loops: CDR1 SNHLY, CDR2 FYNNEI. Trimming shortened V by 6 bases and J by 14 bases, and 11 bases separated the two germline ends. CDR3 nucleotides: TGTGCCAGCAGAGAGGGCCTGGAGTACTTC. This codes for CASREGLEYF.

V and J are TRBV6-5 and TRBJ1-6; a possible D gene is TRBD1 (6 bases). Per germline, CDR1 MNHEY and CDR2 SVGAGI. Trimming cost V 4 bases and J 6 bases, with 13 bases left between them. The CDR3 is made up of 15 amino acids. This chain's CDR3 is CASSSEGHFNSPLHF. Written as DNA, the CDR3 is TGTGCCAGCAGTTCTGAGGGACATTTTAATTCACCCCTCCACTTT.

V usage is TRBV6-5 and J usage is TRBJ2-7; D possibly corresponds to TRBD1 (6 bases). The germline V and J ends were trimmed by 6 bases and 0 bases, with 12 bases remaining between them. This CDR3 region has 14 residues. Germline loops: CDR1 MNHEY, CDR2 SVGAGI. CDR3 coding DNA: TGTGCCAGCAGCAGGGACATCGGCTCCTACGAGCAGTACGTC. Translation gives CASSRDIGSYEQYV.

The chain joins TRBV5-4 to TRBJ1-5; D call uncertain. The CDR3 has 14 amino acids. Trimming pared 2 bases from V and 2 bases from J, leaving 8 bases between. The germline V gene encodes CDR1 SGHNT and CDR2 YYREEE (reference sequence). This chain's CDR3 is CASSFNGGNQPQHF. The CDR3, as DNA: TGTGCCAGCAGCTTTAACGGGGGCAATCAGCCCCAGCATTTT. Variable domain in full (rest from reference TRBV5-4 and TRBJ1-5): ETGVTQSPTHLIKTRGQQVTLRCSSQSGHNTVSWYQQALGQGPQFIFQYYREEENGRGNFPPRFSGLQFPNYSSELNVNALELDDSALYLCASSFNGGNQPQHFGDGTRLSIL.

The chain recombines TRBV20-1 with TRBJ1-5; maybe TRBD1 (5 bases). The V and J ends lost 3 bases and 0 bases respectively, with 9 bases between them. The CDR3 is made up of 14 amino acids. CDR1 and CDR2 (germline): DFQATT, SNEGSKA (reference sequence). The CDR3 spells CSASAGGSNQPQHF. DNA of the CDR3: TGCAGTGCTAGTGCCGGGGGTAGCAATCAGCCCCAGCATTTT.

This clonotype showed up just a few times. The chain combines TRBV5-4 with TRBJ2-3; 7 bases are shared with TRBD1. Per the germline V gene, CDR1 is SGHNT and CDR2 is YYREEE (reference sequence). J gave up 4 bases and V 3 bases, and 5 bases lay outside the gene matches. This CDR3 is built from 14 residues. In nucleotides, the CDR3 is TGTGCCAGCAGCTCCCCAGGGGGTCCAGATACGCAGTATTTT. This encodes CASSSPGGPDTQYF.

The V and J genes are TRBV4-3 and TRBJ1-2, with TRBD1 matching over 7 bases. The CDR3 runs to 18 residues. The J segment lost 4 bases and the V segment lost 2 bases, leaving 16 bases of the junction unmatched. Germline assignment: CDR1 LGHNA and CDR2 YSLEER. The CDR3 coding sequence is TGCGCCAGCAGCCAATTCCCGGGACAGCCCTTTATTTTCTATGGCTACACCTTC. Its protein product is CASSQFPGQPFIFYGYTF.

The chain couples TRBV7-2 to TRBJ2-5, with TRBD2 matching over 14 bases. Losses at the gene ends were 5 bases for V and 3 bases for J; bases not matched to a gene: 5. The CDR3 sequence is 16 residues long. Germline assignment: CDR1 SGHTA and CDR2 FQGNSA. In DNA, the CDR3 is TGTGCCAGCAGCCTGACGACTAGCGGGGGGGAAGAGACCCAGTACTTC. Amino acid sequence: CASSLTTSGGEETQYF.

The chain joins TRBV29-1 to TRBJ2-6; D uncertain. The CDR3 length is 14 residues. Germline V gives CDR1 SQVTM, CDR2 ANQGSEA. V lost 6 bases, J lost 0 bases, and 9 bases lay in between. The CDR3 DNA reads as TGCAGCGTCGGACCTAGCTCTGGGGCCAACGTCCTGACTTTC. Amino acids: CSVGPSSGANVLTF.